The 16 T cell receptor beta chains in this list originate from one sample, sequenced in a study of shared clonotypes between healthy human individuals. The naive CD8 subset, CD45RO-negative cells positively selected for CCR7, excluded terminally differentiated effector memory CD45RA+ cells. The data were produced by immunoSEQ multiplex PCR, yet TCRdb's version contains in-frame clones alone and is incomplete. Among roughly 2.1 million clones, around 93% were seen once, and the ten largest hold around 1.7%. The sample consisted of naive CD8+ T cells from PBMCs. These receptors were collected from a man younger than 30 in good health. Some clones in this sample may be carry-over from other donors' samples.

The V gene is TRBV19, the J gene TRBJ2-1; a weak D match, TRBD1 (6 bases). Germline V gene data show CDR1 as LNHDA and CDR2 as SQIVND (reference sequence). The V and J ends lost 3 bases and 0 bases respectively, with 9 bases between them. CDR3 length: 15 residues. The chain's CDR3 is CASSIKDSSYNEQFF. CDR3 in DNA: TGTGCCAGTAGTATTAAGGACAGCTCCTACAATGAGCAGTTCTTC.

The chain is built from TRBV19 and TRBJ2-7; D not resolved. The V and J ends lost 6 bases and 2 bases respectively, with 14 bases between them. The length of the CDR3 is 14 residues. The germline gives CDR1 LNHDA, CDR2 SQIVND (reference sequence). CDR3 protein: CASRVSDTTYEQYF. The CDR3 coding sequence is TGTGCCAGTAGGGTATCAGACACTACCTACGAGCAGTACTTC.

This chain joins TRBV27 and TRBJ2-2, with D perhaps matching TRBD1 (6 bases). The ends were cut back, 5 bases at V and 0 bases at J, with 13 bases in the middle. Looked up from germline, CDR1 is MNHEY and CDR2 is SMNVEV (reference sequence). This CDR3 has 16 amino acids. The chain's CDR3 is CASSDWTAANTGELFF. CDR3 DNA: TGTGCCAGCAGTGACTGGACAGCCGCGAACACCGGGGAGCTGTTTTTT.

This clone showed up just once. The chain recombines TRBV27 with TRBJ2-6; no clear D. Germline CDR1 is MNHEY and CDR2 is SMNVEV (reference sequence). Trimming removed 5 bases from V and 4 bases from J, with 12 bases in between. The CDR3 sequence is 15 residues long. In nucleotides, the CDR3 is TGTGCCAGCAGTATAGGCGGCTCCGGGGCCAACGTCCTGACTTTC. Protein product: CASSIGGSGANVLTF.

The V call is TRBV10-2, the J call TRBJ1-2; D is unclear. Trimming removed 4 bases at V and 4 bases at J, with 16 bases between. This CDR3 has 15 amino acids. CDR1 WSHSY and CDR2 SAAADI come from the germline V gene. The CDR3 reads CASSAGRAGGYGYTF. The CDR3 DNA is TGCGCCAGCAGTGCCGGCCGGGCGGGCGGCTATGGCTACACCTTC.

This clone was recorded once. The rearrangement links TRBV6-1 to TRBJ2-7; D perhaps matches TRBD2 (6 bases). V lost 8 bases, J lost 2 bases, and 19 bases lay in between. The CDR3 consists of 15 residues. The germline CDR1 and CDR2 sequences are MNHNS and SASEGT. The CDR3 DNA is TGTGCCAGCTCACTTACCAGGGCGGGGCCCTACGAGCAGTACTTC. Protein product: CASSLTRAGPYEQYF.

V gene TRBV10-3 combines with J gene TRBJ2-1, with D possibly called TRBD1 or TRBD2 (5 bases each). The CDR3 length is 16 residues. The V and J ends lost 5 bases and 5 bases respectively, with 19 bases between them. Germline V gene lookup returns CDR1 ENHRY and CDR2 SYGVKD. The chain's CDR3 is CAISPTQVGVNNEQFF. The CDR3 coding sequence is TGTGCCATCAGTCCAACACAGGTCGGGGTCAACAATGAGCAGTTCTTC.

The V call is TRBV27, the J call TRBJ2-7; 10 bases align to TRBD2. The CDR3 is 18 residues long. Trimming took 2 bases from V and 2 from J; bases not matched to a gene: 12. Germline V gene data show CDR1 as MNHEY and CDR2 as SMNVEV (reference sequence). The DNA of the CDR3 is TGTGCCAGCAGTTTAAGATTGGGGACTAGCGAGAAACCCTACGAGCAGTACTTC. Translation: CASSLRLGTSEKPYEQYF.

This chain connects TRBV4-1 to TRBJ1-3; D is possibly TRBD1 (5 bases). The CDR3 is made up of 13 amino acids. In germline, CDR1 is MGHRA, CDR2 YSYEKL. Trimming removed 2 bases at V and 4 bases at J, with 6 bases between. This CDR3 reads CASSQTGGNTIYF. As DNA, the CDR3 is TGCGCCAGCAGCCAAACAGGAGGAAACACCATATATTTT.

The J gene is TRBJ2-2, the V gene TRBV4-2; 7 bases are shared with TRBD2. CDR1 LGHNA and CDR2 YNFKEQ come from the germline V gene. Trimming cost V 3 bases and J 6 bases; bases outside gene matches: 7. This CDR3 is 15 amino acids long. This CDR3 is CASSQDREGAGELFF. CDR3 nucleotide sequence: TGTGCCAGCAGCCAGGATAGGGAGGGCGCCGGGGAGCTGTTTTTT.

The CDR3 bases are TGTGCCAGCAGTGCCCAGGGACACAATCAGCCCCAGCATTTT. It codes for CASSAQGHNQPQHF. The chain is built from TRBV27 and TRBJ1-5; D might be TRBD1 (6 bases). The germline V gene has CDR1 MNHEY and CDR2 SMNVEV (reference sequence). This CDR3 is 14 amino acids long. Deletions cut 5 bases from V and 3 bases from J, with 11 bases between.

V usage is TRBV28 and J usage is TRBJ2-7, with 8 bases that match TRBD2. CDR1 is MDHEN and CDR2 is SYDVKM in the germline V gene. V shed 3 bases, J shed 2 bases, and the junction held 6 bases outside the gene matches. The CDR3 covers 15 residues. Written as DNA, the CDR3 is TGTGCCAGCAGTTTCACTAGCGGAGGGACCTACGAGCAGTACTTC. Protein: CASSFTSGGTYEQYF.

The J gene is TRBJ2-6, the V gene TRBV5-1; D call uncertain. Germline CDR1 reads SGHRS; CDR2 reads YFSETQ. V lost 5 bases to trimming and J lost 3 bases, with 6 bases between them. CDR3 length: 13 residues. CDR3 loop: CASSTIGANVLTF. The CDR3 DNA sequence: TGCGCCAGCAGTACCATTGGGGCCAACGTCCTGACTTTC.

The CDR3 DNA follows: TGTGCCAGCAGCCAAGACCCACGCTCCTACGAGCAGTACTTC. It specifies CASSQDPRSYEQYF. This chain connects TRBV4-2 to TRBJ2-7; no firm D call. Germline V gene data show CDR1 as LGHNA and CDR2 as YNFKEQ. The CDR3 is 14 residues long. V dropped 0 bases and J dropped 0 bases, with 6 bases sitting between them.

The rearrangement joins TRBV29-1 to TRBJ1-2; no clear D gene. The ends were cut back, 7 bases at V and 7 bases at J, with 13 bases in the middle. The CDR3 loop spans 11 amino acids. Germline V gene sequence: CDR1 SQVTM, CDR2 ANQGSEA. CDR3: CSADEGRGYTF. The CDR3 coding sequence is TGCAGCGCCGACGAGGGTCGTGGCTACACCTTC.

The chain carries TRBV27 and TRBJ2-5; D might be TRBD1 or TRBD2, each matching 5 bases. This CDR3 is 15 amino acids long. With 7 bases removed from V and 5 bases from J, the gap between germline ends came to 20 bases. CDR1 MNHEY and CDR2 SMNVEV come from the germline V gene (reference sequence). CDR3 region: CASTPAGALAETQYF. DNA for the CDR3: TGTGCCAGCACCCCAGCCGGGGCCTTGGCGGAGACCCAGTACTTC.